One and the same sample provided the 27 T cell receptor beta chains below, sequenced in a study of blood T cell repertoires in COVID-19. Assay: immunoSEQ multiplex PCR; the TCRdb copy retains only in-frame clones and omits some. The sample holds 65,000 to 80,000 clones; 90% to 95% are singletons and the top ten take around 5.8%. Sequenced material: peripheral blood. The receptor source for this set is a human donor in a cohort sampled during active COVID-19.

This chain joins TRBV4-2 and TRBJ2-2; 9 bases match TRBD2. This CDR3 has 18 amino acids. J was trimmed by 4 bases and V by 3 bases; bases with no gene match: 12. Germline CDR1 is LGHNA and CDR2 is YNFKEQ. The CDR3 reads CASSHQRGVAGVTGELFF. The CDR3 DNA is TGTGCCAGCAGCCACCAAAGGGGGGTAGCGGGGGTCACCGGGGAGCTGTTTTTT.

The rearrangement joins TRBV7-3 to TRBJ1-1; D is ambiguous. The germline V and J ends were trimmed by 5 bases and 11 bases, with 18 bases remaining between them. This CDR3 region has 13 residues. From germline, CDR1 is SGHTA and CDR2 FQGTGA. The CDR3 sequence is CASSQVRDTTAFF. The CDR3 coding sequence is TGTGCCAGCAGCCAGGTTCGGGATACGACTGCTTTCTTT.

This sequence joins TRBV5-4 and TRBJ2-3; D not resolved. The CDR3 totals 13 residues. CDR1 SGHNT and CDR2 YYREEE come from the germline V gene (reference sequence). Deletions cut 4 bases from V and 2 bases from J, with 8 bases between. CDR3 sequence: CASSQTPTDTQYF. The DNA of the CDR3 is TGTGCCAGCAGCCAGACACCCACAGATACGCAGTATTTT.

There are a few counts of this clone. The chain joins TRBV7-9 to TRBJ1-5, with 7 bases identical to TRBD1. V was clipped by 5 bases and J by 2 bases; unmatched bases: 6. CDR1 and CDR2 (germline): SEHNR, FQNEAQ (reference sequence). This CDR3 spans 15 amino acids. This CDR3 reads CASSAQTGGNQPQHF. In DNA form, the CDR3 reads TGTGCCAGCAGCGCCCAAACAGGGGGCAATCAGCCCCAGCATTTT.

The V gene is TRBV19, the J gene TRBJ2-1; 8 bases fit TRBD2. CDR3 length equals 15 residues. V was pared by 4 bases and J by 4 bases, with 6 bases of the junction left unmatched. Germline CDR1 LNHDA, CDR2 SQIVND (reference sequence). The CDR3 DNA is TGTGCCAGTAGTAGGAGCGGGGGAACTTACAATGAGCAGTTCTTC. As protein: CASSRSGGTYNEQFF.

This chain joins TRBV7-2 and TRBJ2-2, with a weak D call TRBD1 (5 bases). This CDR3 contains 15 residues. Germline V gene data show CDR1 as SGHTA and CDR2 as FQGNSA. The germline V and J ends were trimmed by 5 bases and 6 bases, with 16 bases remaining between them. The CDR3 sequence: CASSPGFQGSGELFF. The CDR3 DNA sequence: TGTGCCAGCAGCCCAGGCTTCCAGGGATCCGGGGAGCTGTTTTTT.

In DNA form, the CDR3 reads TGTGCCAGCAGCTACCGACTAGCGGGGTACGAGACCCAGTACTTC. This sequence encodes CASSYRLAGYETQYF. The gene calls are TRBV5-6 and TRBJ2-5, with TRBD2 matching 11 bases. CDR3 size: 15 residues. The germline V gene has CDR1 SGHDT and CDR2 YYEEEE. After removal of 3 bases from V and 5 bases from J, the junction contained 6 bases not matched to a gene. Full variable domain (outside the CDR3, taken from reference TRBV5-6 and TRBJ2-5): DAGVTQSPTHLIKTRGQQVTLRCSPKSGHDTVSWYQQALGQGPQFIFQYYEEEERQRGNFPDRFSGHQFPNYSSELNVNALLLGDSALYLCASSYRLAGYETQYFGPGTRLLVL.

J is TRBJ2-2 and V is TRBV10-3, with 12 bases aligning to TRBD2. The CDR3 totals 18 residues. With V trimmed by 2 bases and J by 5 bases, 9 bases remained unmatched. CDR1 and CDR2 (germline): ENHRY, SYGVKD. CDR3: CAISEPTSGGFGTGELFF. The DNA of the CDR3 is TGTGCCATCAGTGAGCCGACTAGCGGGGGCTTCGGGACCGGGGAGCTGTTTTTT.

The genes are TRBV25-1 and TRBJ1-2; TRBD1 agrees at 9 bases. The V and J ends lost 2 bases and 6 bases, in that order; junction bases with no gene match: 7. This CDR3 spans 15 amino acids. Germline V gene lookup returns CDR1 MGHDK and CDR2 SYGVNS. CDR3 sequence reads: CASSEAGQGWDGYTF. The CDR3 DNA reads as TGTGCCAGCAGTGAAGCTGGACAGGGGTGGGATGGCTACACCTTC.

There are a few counts of this clone. CDR3 coding DNA: TGTGCCAGCAGCCGGGGTAATCAGCCCCAGCATTTT. It specifies CASSRGNQPQHF. The chain has TRBV7-9 and TRBJ1-5; the D is unclear. Trimming stripped 5 bases from V and 4 bases from J, with 6 bases between. This CDR3 is built from 12 residues. Germline-derived CDR1 and CDR2 are SEHNR and FQNEAQ (reference sequence).

The gene calls are TRBV6-5 and TRBJ1-5; 8 nucleotides line up with TRBD1. Germline V CDR1 and CDR2: MNHEY, SVGAGI. V trimming: 2 bases; J trimming: 4 bases; junction bases outside the gene matches: 4. The length of the CDR3 is 15 residues. CDR3 nucleotides: TGTGCCAGCAGTTACACAGGGGGGTTTAATCAGCCCCAGCATTTT. This codes for CASSYTGGFNQPQHF.

This chain links TRBV5-1 with TRBJ2-7, with 10 positions matching TRBD1. This CDR3 spans 15 amino acids. J gave up 1 base and V 4 bases, and 5 bases lay outside the gene matches. Germline assignment: CDR1 SGHRS and CDR2 YFSETQ. As DNA, the CDR3 is TGCGCCAGCAGCGCCGGGACAGGGGTTTCCTACGAGCAGTACTTC. This gives the protein CASSAGTGVSYEQYF.

The chain carries TRBV4-3 and TRBJ2-1; perhaps TRBD1 as D (5 bases). Between the trimmed V and J ends, which lost 0 bases and 9 bases, there was a span of 15 bases. The CDR3 covers 15 residues. Germline CDR1 LGHNA, CDR2 YSLEER. For the CDR3, the DNA is TGCGCCAGCAGCCAAGATATCGGTCAGCAGGGTGAGCAGTTCTTC. This codes for CASSQDIGQQGEQFF.

The chain recombines TRBV6-2 or TRBV6-3 with TRBJ2-3; D is unresolved. This CDR3 is 15 amino acids long. Looked up from germline, CDR1 is MNHEY and CDR2 is SVGEGT. Trimming took off 2 bases at V and 4 bases at J, with 13 bases between the two ends. The chain's CDR3 is CASSYPPRRSDTQYF. The CDR3 DNA reads TGTGCCAGCAGTTACCCCCCGCGTCGCTCAGATACGCAGTATTTT.

This chain connects TRBV6-5 to TRBJ1-1, with D maybe TRBD1 (5 bases). CDR1 and CDR2 (germline): MNHEY, SVGAGI. The CDR3 runs to 13 residues. Deletions cut 6 bases from V and 4 bases from J, with 12 bases between. This CDR3 is CASRYQGVTEAFF. The CDR3 DNA reads TGTGCCAGCAGATACCAGGGTGTCACTGAAGCTTTCTTT.

The chain links TRBV2 to TRBJ2-2; D is perhaps TRBD2 (6 bases). V was cut by 7 bases and J by 5 bases, with 14 bases left in between. The germline gives CDR1 SNHLY, CDR2 FYNNEI. This CDR3 comprises 14 residues. CDR3 protein: CASKGGVGTGELFF. CDR3 nucleotides: TGTGCCAGCAAGGGCGGGGTTGGGACCGGGGAGCTGTTTTTT.

V gene TRBV30 combines with J gene TRBJ1-4, with D maybe TRBD1 (6 bases). Looked up from germline, CDR1 is GTSNPN and CDR2 is SVGIG (reference sequence). The CDR3 totals 13 residues. Trimming took 1 base from V and 7 from J, leaving 10 bases between them. CDR3: CAWSADRIEKLFF. Here the CDR3 DNA reads TGTGCCTGGAGTGCGGACAGAATTGAAAAACTGTTTTTT.

This sequence joins TRBV5-1 and TRBJ1-3; D is unresolved. The V end was cut by 4 bases, the J end by 4 bases, with 9 bases between. There are 13 residues in the CDR3. Germline V gives CDR1 SGHRS, CDR2 YFSETQ. The CDR3 region is CASSPGTGNTIYF. The CDR3 DNA reads TGCGCCAGCAGCCCAGGAACCGGAAACACCATATATTTT.

The chain uses TRBV4-3 and TRBJ2-1; 9 bases match TRBD1. With 0 bases clipped from V and 4 bases from J, the junction kept 7 bases outside the gene matches. Germline CDR1 LGHNA, CDR2 YSLEER. The CDR3 has 17 amino acids. The CDR3 sequence is CASSQDTGTGIYNEQFF. CDR3 coding DNA: TGCGCCAGCAGCCAAGATACCGGGACAGGGATTTACAATGAGCAGTTCTTC.

The J gene is TRBJ2-7, the V gene TRBV9; D not certain. The CDR3 extends over 15 amino acids. Germline V lookup: CDR1 SGDLS, CDR2 YYNGEE. V was cut by 0 bases and J by 1 base, with 11 bases left in between. The CDR3: CASSVAFQNSYEQYF. In DNA, the CDR3 is TGTGCCAGCAGCGTAGCTTTCCAGAATTCCTACGAGCAGTACTTC.

In regard to this clone: The sample has other DNA sequences that encode this CDR3 too. The chain employs TRBV5-1 and TRBJ2-3; 15 positions match TRBD2. CDR3 length: 18 amino acids. J lost 2 bases, V lost 0 bases, and 4 bases had no gene match. CDR1 is SGHRS and CDR2 is YFSETQ in the germline V gene. As DNA, the CDR3 is TGCGCCAGCAGCTTGGAGGGACTAGCGGGGGGCCCCACAGATACGCAGTATTTT. Protein: CASSLEGLAGGPTDTQYF. The full variable domain, its missing parts supplied by reference TRBV5-1 and TRBJ2-3, is KAGVTQTPRYLIKTRGQQVTLSCSPISGHRSVSWYQQTPGQGLQFLFEYFSETQRNKGNFPGRFSGRQFSNSRSEMNVSTLELGDSALYLCASSLEGLAGGPTDTQYFGPGTRLTVL.

CDR3 coding DNA: TGTGCCAGCAGCTTAGCTGCGGGGGGCCTCACAGATACGCAGTATTTT. Encoded protein: CASSLAAGGLTDTQYF. The gene calls are TRBV7-6 and TRBJ2-3; 8 bases agree with TRBD2. The CDR3 has 16 amino acids. Germline loops: CDR1 SGHVS, CDR2 FNYEAQ. V was clipped by 0 bases and J by 2 bases; unmatched bases: 4.

The CDR3 region is CASSRSGTGSYNEQFF. The CDR3 nucleotides are TGCGCCAGCAGCCGATCCGGGACTGGCTCCTACAATGAGCAGTTCTTC. The rearrangement joins TRBV4-1 to TRBJ2-1; perhaps TRBD2 as D (6 bases). The V and J ends lost 4 bases and 0 bases respectively, with 13 bases between them. Germline V lookup: CDR1 MGHRA, CDR2 YSYEKL. CDR3 size: 16 residues.

A few counts support this clone. The chain links TRBV6-2 or TRBV6-3 to TRBJ2-2, with D perhaps matching TRBD2 (5 bases). Germline V lookup: CDR1 MNHEY, CDR2 SVGEGT. The CDR3 runs 16 residues. V was shortened by 2 bases and J by 4 bases, with 14 bases between the two germline ends. CDR3 region: CASSYGFGVGTGELFF. The CDR3 DNA follows: TGTGCCAGCAGTTACGGGTTCGGGGTTGGCACCGGGGAGCTGTTTTTT.

For this clone: An end of the junction does not agree with germline; a read error may underlie this. The chain joins TRBV7-7 to TRBJ2-3; D ambiguous. The length of the CDR3 is 16 residues. CDR1 SSHAT and CDR2 FNYEAQ come from the germline V gene (reference sequence). CDR3 loop: CASSLGADGSTDTQYF. The CDR3 DNA reads TGTGCTAGCAGCCTCGGAGCTGACGGTAGCACAGATACGCAGTATTTT.

The genes are TRBV25-1 and TRBJ1-3; 7 positions match TRBD1. CDR1 and CDR2 (germline): MGHDK, SYGVNS. The V segment lost 2 bases and the J segment 0 bases; nucleotides outside the gene matches: 7. The CDR3 has 17 amino acids. The CDR3 coding sequence is TGTGCCAGCAGTGAACCGGGACAGTACATCTCTGGAAACACCATATATTTT. Protein product: CASSEPGQYISGNTIYF.

V gene TRBV7-9 combines with J gene TRBJ2-1, with 8 bases matching TRBD2. V shed 5 bases and J 6 bases; nucleotides not matched to a gene: 18. Germline lookup yields CDR1 SEHNR and CDR2 FQNEAQ (reference sequence). This CDR3 contains 18 residues. CDR3 nucleotide sequence: TGTGCCAGCAGCCCGTTACCCAGTTTCGGACTAGCCTCCAATGAGCAGTTCTTC. It is translated as CASSPLPSFGLASNEQFF. Drawing the rest from reference TRBV7-9 and TRBJ2-1, the complete variable domain is DTGVSQNPRHKITKRGQNVTFRCDPISEHNRLYWYRQTLGQGPEFLTYFQNEAQLEKSRLLSDRFSAERPKGSFSTLEIQRTEQGDSAMYLCASSPLPSFGLASNEQFFGPGTRLTVL.